Below are 4 T cell receptor beta chains sequenced from a single sample in a study of chemoradiotherapy in HPV16-positive cancers. Generated by immunoSEQ multiplex PCR, the TCRdb table keeps only in-frame clones and is missing some. Of nearly 35,000 clones detected, around 92% appear once; the ten largest clones hold roughly 3.6%. This specimen was blood, taken from a patient who underwent chemoradiotherapy. The receptors were gathered from a human donor with HPV-associated anogenital cancer.

This chain joins TRBV5-1 and TRBJ2-2; D is ambiguous. The CDR3 consists of 16 residues. Germline assignment: CDR1 SGHRS and CDR2 YFSETQ. Trimming pared 0 bases from V and 6 bases from J, leaving 15 bases between. CDR3 in DNA: TGCGCCAGCAGCTTGGGGGCTCCCTGGTCGCCCGGGGAGCTGTTTTTT. Its protein is CASSLGAPWSPGELFF.

This chain uses TRBV5-1 with TRBJ2-3, with 11 bases fitting TRBD2. Trimming cost V 2 bases and J 4 bases; bases outside gene matches: 12. The CDR3 loop spans 18 amino acids. CDR1 is SGHRS, CDR2 YFSETQ, per germline. CDR3 coding DNA: TGCGCCAGCAGCTTCTGGCTAGCGGGGGGCCCTGGCGCAGATACGCAGTATTTT. Encoded protein: CASSFWLAGGPGADTQYF.

This chain uses TRBV6-1 with TRBJ2-7, with D uncertain. The CDR3 extends over 13 amino acids. V was pared by 2 bases and J by 6 bases, with 11 bases between. Germline CDR1 and CDR2: MNHNS and SASEGT. DNA of the CDR3: TGTGCCAGCAGTGAAACGATCATAGCCGAGCAGTACTTC. Translating gives CASSETIIAEQYF.

The rearrangement links TRBV11-2 to TRBJ2-7, with no clear D. The CDR3 spans 13 residues. Germline V gives CDR1 SGHAT, CDR2 FQNNGV. Between the trimmed V and J ends, which lost 1 base and 1 base, there was a span of 5 bases. CDR3 nucleotide sequence: TGTGCCAGCAGCTTAGTGGGGTCCTACGAGCAGTACTTC. It codes for CASSLVGSYEQYF.